There are a few counts of the clone carrying this T cell receptor (beta chain). Additional DNA sequences in this sample encode the identical CDR3. The CDR3 consists of 11 residues. Germline CDR1 reads SEHNR; CDR2 reads FQNEAQ (reference sequence). The V and J ends lost 5 bases and 1 base respectively, with 2 bases between them. This record belongs to a study of beta chain features in type 1 diabetes. What was sequenced were expressed TCRB transcripts, since all of the isolated RNA had been reverse transcribed. The repertoire was sequenced with immunoSEQ multiplex PCR; TCRdb's copy has only in-frame clones and lacks some. The sample includes over 700,000 clones, 17% seen only once; the top ten take 0.02% to 0.025%.

The sequencing input was naive CD4+ T cells from blood. The sequence derives from a young woman in good health. The chain couples TRBV7-9 to TRBJ2-5; no clear D. CDR3 sequence (DNA): TGTGCCAGCAGCAGCCAAGAGACCCAGTACTTC. It translates to CASSSQETQYF.